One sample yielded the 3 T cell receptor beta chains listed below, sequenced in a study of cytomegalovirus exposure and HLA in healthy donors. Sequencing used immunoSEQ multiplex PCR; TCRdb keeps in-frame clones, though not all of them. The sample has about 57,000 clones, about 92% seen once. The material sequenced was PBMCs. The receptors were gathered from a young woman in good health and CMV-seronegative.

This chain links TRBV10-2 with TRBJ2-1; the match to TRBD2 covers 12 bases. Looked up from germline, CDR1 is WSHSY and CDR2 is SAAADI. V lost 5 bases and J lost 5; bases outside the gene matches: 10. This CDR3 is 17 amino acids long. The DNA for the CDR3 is TGCGCCAGCAGTCACAACTTCCTAGCGGGAGGGAACAATGAGCAGTTCTTC. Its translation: CASSHNFLAGGNNEQFF.

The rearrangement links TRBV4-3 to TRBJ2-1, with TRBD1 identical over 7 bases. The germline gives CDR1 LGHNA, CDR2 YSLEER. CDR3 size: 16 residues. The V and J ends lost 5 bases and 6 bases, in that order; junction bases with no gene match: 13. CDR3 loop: CASSEGSGTALNEQFF. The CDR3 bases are TGCGCCAGCAGCGAAGGTTCCGGGACAGCCCTCAATGAGCAGTTCTTC.

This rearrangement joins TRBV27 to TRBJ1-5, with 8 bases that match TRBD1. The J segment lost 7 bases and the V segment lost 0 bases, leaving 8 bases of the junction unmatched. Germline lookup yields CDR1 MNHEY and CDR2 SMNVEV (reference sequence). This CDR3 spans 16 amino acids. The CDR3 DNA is TGTGCCAGCAGTTTATCCCGCGGACAGGGCGGACAGCCCCAGCATTTT. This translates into CASSLSRGQGGQPQHF.